This record concerns one TCR beta chain sequence. Trimming left V 3 bases short and J 10 bases short, with 7 bases between. This CDR3 has 10 amino acids. Germline CDR1 and CDR2: DFQATT and SNEGSKA (reference sequence). Source study methods: Reference gene primer amplification gave estimated nucleated cell counts. TCRdb keeps only in-frame clones here, not all; method: immunoSEQ multiplex PCR. D and trimming were read from the DNA, whereas the V and J calls and clone size are those reported in that table. The table records about 76,000 clones, about 90% of them present only once. The data derive from a study of blood T cell repertoires in COVID-19. Study context: Some COVID-19 samples were acute and others convalescent; all came from the United States, Italy and Spain. In each case, the material was cDNA or gDNA derived from T cells, B-cell-depleted T cells, or PBMCs.

The sample taken for sequencing was peripheral blood. The sequence derives from a human donor in a cohort sampled during active COVID-19. The chain recombines TRBV20-1 with TRBJ1-5; D is perhaps TRBD1 (6 bases). CDR3: CSARGTPQHF. The CDR3 DNA is TGCAGTGCTAGGGGGACACCCCAGCATTTT.